The 21 T cell receptor beta chains below were found in one sample sequenced in a study of cytomegalovirus exposure and HLA in healthy donors. With 60 Vbeta and 13 Jbeta primers, the PCR was carried out. Measured with immunoSEQ multiplex PCR; TCRdb has only the in-frame clones, and not every one. Among about 160,000 clones, 80% were seen once, and the ten largest hold roughly 6.2%. Sequencing used PBMCs. Every receptor here comes from a male donor in good health and CMV-seropositive.

About this clone itself: The sample has other DNA sequences that encode this CDR3 too. The chain joins TRBV6-1 to TRBJ2-7; 7 bases fit TRBD1. The CDR3 runs to 15 residues. Trimming cost V 5 bases and J 2 bases; bases outside gene matches: 9. From germline, CDR1 is MNHNS and CDR2 SASEGT. For the CDR3, the DNA is TGTGCCAGCAGTCGAACAGGGGATAGGGCCTACGAGCAGTACTTC. This encodes CASSRTGDRAYEQYF.

This rearrangement joins TRBV28 to TRBJ2-3, with D possibly being TRBD2 (6 bases). V gave up 3 bases and J gave up 2 bases, with 15 bases separating them. Per germline, CDR1 MDHEN and CDR2 SYDVKM. This CDR3 has 16 amino acids. Here the CDR3 DNA reads TGTGCCAGCAGTTTTTCCCGCGGGGCCGACACAGATACGCAGTATTTT. It encodes CASSFSRGADTDTQYF.

This rearrangement joins TRBV19 to TRBJ1-2; D not certain. The CDR3 length is 15 residues. Germline V gives CDR1 LNHDA, CDR2 SQIVND (reference sequence). Trimming removed 5 bases at V and 0 bases at J, with 13 bases between. This CDR3 is CASSPRDLTNYGYTF. The CDR3 region has the DNA TGTGCCAGTAGTCCTCGGGATTTAACTAACTATGGCTACACCTTC.

V usage is TRBV28 and J usage is TRBJ2-6; no reliable D call. The CDR3 consists of 15 residues. Looked up from germline, CDR1 is MDHEN and CDR2 is SYDVKM. Trimming took off 5 bases at V and 0 bases at J, with 8 bases between the two ends. The CDR3 DNA follows: TGTGCCAGCAGTGTTCCAGGCTCTGGGGCCAACGTCCTGACTTTC. Its protein product is CASSVPGSGANVLTF.

V usage is TRBV5-1 and J usage is TRBJ1-5; the match to TRBD1 covers 7 bases. Trimming at V came to 0 bases and at J to 7 bases, leaving 4 bases not matched to a gene. The germline V gene has CDR1 SGHRS and CDR2 YFSETQ. This CDR3 has 14 residues. The CDR3, as DNA: TGCGCCAGCAGCTTGGGACAGGGAGGCCAGCCCCAGCATTTT. It specifies CASSLGQGGQPQHF.

The chain links TRBV19 to TRBJ2-7, with 8 bases that match TRBD2. Trimming removed 5 bases from V and 0 bases from J; junction bases left unmatched: 6. CDR1 and CDR2 (germline): LNHDA, SQIVND (reference sequence). The CDR3 length is 15 residues. CDR3 sequence: CASSLRGTSSYEQYF. CDR3 coding DNA: TGTGCCAGTAGTTTAAGGGGGACTAGCTCCTACGAGCAGTACTTC.

The chain has TRBV5-4 and TRBJ2-5; 8 bases map to TRBD2. The J segment lost 4 bases and the V segment lost 3 bases, leaving 2 bases of the junction unmatched. Germline CDR1 and CDR2: SGHNT and YYREEE (reference sequence). The CDR3 length is 13 residues. The DNA of the CDR3 is TGTGCCAGCAGCTCCGGGGGGGCAGAGACCCAGTACTTC. It encodes CASSSGGAETQYF.

This rearrangement joins TRBV4-1 to TRBJ2-4; no clear D gene. Germline assignment: CDR1 MGHRA and CDR2 YSYEKL. V dropped 3 bases and J dropped 1 base, with 10 bases sitting between them. The CDR3 has 15 residues. Here the CDR3 reads CASSQAPGAKNIQYF. CDR3 coding DNA: TGCGCCAGCAGCCAGGCGCCCGGGGCCAAAAACATTCAGTACTTC.

The DNA for the CDR3 is TGTGCCAGCAGTTTGGGACAGGGCTCCTATGGCTACACCTTC. Translation gives CASSLGQGSYGYTF. The chain is built from TRBV28 and TRBJ1-2, with 9 nucleotides matching TRBD1. CDR3 length equals 14 residues. Looked up from germline, CDR1 is MDHEN and CDR2 is SYDVKM. V trimming: 3 bases; J trimming: 4 bases; junction bases outside the gene matches: 3.

The gene calls are TRBV19 and TRBJ2-5, with D possibly being TRBD1 (5 bases). The CDR3 is 14 amino acids. Germline V lookup: CDR1 LNHDA, CDR2 SQIVND (reference sequence). Between the trimmed V and J ends, which lost 1 base and 4 bases, there was a span of 10 bases. DNA of the CDR3: TGTGCCAGTAGTATAGTAGGGGCACGAGAGACCCAGTACTTC. Residues: CASSIVGARETQYF.

This chain uses TRBV27 with TRBJ1-5; 10 bases are a match to TRBD1. Trimming cost V 6 bases and J 7 bases; bases outside gene matches: 12. CDR1 and CDR2 from the germline V gene are MNHEY and SMNVEV (reference sequence). The length of the CDR3 is 16 residues. CDR3 loop: CASRVRDRGYEQPQHF. Here the CDR3 DNA reads TGTGCCAGCAGAGTTCGGGACAGGGGATATGAGCAGCCCCAGCATTTT.

Here the CDR3 reads CASSLEGRVSNQPQHF. The CDR3 nucleotides read TGTGCCAGCAGCTTAGAGGGGAGGGTTTCGAATCAGCCCCAGCATTTT. V is TRBV7-8 and J is TRBJ1-5, with a possible D match to TRBD1 (5 bases). The CDR3 is 16 amino acids. Trimming took off 1 base at V and 4 bases at J, with 14 bases between the two ends. Germline V CDR1 and CDR2: SGHVS, FQNEAQ.

The J gene is TRBJ2-3, the V gene TRBV13, with TRBD2 matching over 11 bases. The J segment lost 2 bases and the V segment lost 3 bases, leaving 4 bases of the junction unmatched. The CDR3 extends over 16 amino acids. CDR1 is PRHDT and CDR2 is FYEKMQ in the germline V gene (reference sequence). CDR3 coding DNA: TGTGCCAGCAGCTTCCGGACTAGCGGGTCCACAGATACGCAGTATTTT. Translated: CASSFRTSGSTDTQYF. The variable domain in full, completed from reference TRBV13 and TRBJ2-3, reads AAGVIQSPRHLIKEKRETATLKCYPIPRHDTVYWYQQGPGQDPQFLISFYEKMQSDKGSIPDRFSAQQFSDYHSELNMSSLELGDSALYFCASSFRTSGSTDTQYFGPGTRLTVL.

The rearrangement links TRBV27 to TRBJ2-7; 8 nucleotides agree with TRBD1. CDR1 is MNHEY, CDR2 SMNVEV, per germline (reference sequence). CDR3 length: 14 amino acids. The J segment lost 2 bases and the V segment lost 5 bases, leaving 5 bases of the junction unmatched. The CDR3 DNA sequence: TGTGCCAGCAGTCAAGGACAGGGAACCTACGAGCAGTACTTC. Amino acids: CASSQGQGTYEQYF.

This chain joins TRBV7-9 and TRBJ2-7; 11 nucleotides agree with TRBD1. V shed 5 bases and J 3 bases; nucleotides not matched to a gene: 6. CDR1 SEHNR and CDR2 FQNEAQ come from the germline V gene (reference sequence). This CDR3 has 15 amino acids. For the CDR3, the DNA is TGTGCCAGCAGCCTCGGACAGGGGGCAAACTACGAGCAGTACTTC. It yields the protein CASSLGQGANYEQYF.

This chain joins TRBV19 and TRBJ2-7; TRBD2 matches at 7 bases. V lost 4 bases to trimming and J lost 3 bases; unmatched junction nucleotides: 3. The CDR3 consists of 13 residues. The germline CDR1 and CDR2 sequences are LNHDA and SQIVND (reference sequence). The CDR3 here is CASSSGRGYEQYF. The DNA for the CDR3 is TGTGCCAGTAGTAGCGGGAGAGGCTACGAGCAGTACTTC.

J is TRBJ2-1 and V is TRBV5-6; D is undetermined. The CDR3 extends over 11 amino acids. V lost 2 bases to trimming and J lost 7 bases, with 4 bases between them. Germline V gives CDR1 SGHDT, CDR2 YYEEEE. CDR3 bases: TGTGCCAGCAGCTTCCATAATGAGCAGTTCTTC. Amino acids: CASSFHNEQFF.

This rearrangement joins TRBV7-9 to TRBJ2-2, with 9 bases matching TRBD1. This CDR3 comprises 17 residues. The ends lost 3 bases at V and 3 bases at J; junction bases unmatched: 8. Germline values: CDR1 SEHNR, CDR2 FQNEAQ (reference sequence). DNA of the CDR3: TGTGCCAGCAGCTTTAAGACAGGGGGTTTGGACACCGGGGAGCTGTTTTTT. Protein sequence: CASSFKTGGLDTGELFF.

This clone was seen only a few times. Here the CDR3 reads CASSWAGNSGPYNEQFF. CDR3 in DNA: TGCGCCAGCAGCTGGGCCGGGAATAGTGGTCCTTACAATGAGCAGTTCTTC. V and J are TRBV5-1 and TRBJ2-1; tentative D call: TRBD2 (5 bases). The CDR3 runs to 17 residues. The V end was cut by 3 bases, the J end by 4 bases, with 20 bases between. Germline lookup yields CDR1 SGHRS and CDR2 YFSETQ.

The chain joins TRBV7-2 to TRBJ2-4; D possibly corresponds to TRBD2 (6 bases). Germline V gene sequence: CDR1 SGHTA, CDR2 FQGNSA. The CDR3 totals 15 residues. V lost 5 bases and J lost 0, with 11 bases in between. CDR3 sequence (DNA): TGTGCCAGCAGCCGGGACTTCCTAGCCAAAAACATTCAGTACTTC. The encoded protein is CASSRDFLAKNIQYF.

The chain combines TRBV15 with TRBJ1-3; 7 bases fit TRBD1. CDR1 and CDR2 from the germline V gene are LNHNV and YYDKDF (reference sequence). The CDR3 extends over 16 amino acids. The V gene end was trimmed by 0 bases and the J gene end by 2 bases; junction bases not matched to a gene: 4. The CDR3 DNA reads as TGTGCCACCAGCAGAGATCACGGGACAGCTGGAAACACCATATATTTT. The encoded protein is CATSRDHGTAGNTIYF.